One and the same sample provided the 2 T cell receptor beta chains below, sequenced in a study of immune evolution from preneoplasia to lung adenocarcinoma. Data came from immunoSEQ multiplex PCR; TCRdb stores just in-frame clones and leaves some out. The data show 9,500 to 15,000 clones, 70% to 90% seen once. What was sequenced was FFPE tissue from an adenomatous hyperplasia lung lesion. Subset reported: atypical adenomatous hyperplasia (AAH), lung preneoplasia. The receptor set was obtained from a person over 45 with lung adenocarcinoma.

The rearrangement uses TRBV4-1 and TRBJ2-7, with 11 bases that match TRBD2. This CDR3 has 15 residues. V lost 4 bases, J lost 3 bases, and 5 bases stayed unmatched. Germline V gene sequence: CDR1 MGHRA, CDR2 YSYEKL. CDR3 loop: CASSPTSGSYYEQYF. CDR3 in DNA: TGCGCCAGCAGCCCTACTAGCGGGAGTTACTACGAGCAGTACTTC.

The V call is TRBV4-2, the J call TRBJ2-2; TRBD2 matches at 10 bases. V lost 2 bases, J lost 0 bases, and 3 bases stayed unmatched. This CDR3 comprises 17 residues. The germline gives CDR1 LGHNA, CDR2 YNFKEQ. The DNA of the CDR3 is TGTGCCAGCAGCCAATTCCTAGCGGGAGCGAACACCGGGGAGCTGTTTTTT. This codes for CASSQFLAGANTGELFF.